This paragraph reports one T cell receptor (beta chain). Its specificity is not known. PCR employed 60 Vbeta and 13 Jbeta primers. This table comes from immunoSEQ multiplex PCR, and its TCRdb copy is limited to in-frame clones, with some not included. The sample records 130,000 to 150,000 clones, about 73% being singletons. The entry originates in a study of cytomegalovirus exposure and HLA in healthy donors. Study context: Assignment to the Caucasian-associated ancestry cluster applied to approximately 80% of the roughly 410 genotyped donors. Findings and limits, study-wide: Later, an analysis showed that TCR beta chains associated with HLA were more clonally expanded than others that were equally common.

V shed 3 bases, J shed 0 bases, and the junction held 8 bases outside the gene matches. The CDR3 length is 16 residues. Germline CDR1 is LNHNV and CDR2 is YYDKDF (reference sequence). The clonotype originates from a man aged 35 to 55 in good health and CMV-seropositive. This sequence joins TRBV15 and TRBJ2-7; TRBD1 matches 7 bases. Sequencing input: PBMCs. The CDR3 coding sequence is TGTGCCACCAGCAGGGGGCTGGGACAGTTCTCCTACGAGCAGTACTTC. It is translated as CATSRGLGQFSYEQYF.